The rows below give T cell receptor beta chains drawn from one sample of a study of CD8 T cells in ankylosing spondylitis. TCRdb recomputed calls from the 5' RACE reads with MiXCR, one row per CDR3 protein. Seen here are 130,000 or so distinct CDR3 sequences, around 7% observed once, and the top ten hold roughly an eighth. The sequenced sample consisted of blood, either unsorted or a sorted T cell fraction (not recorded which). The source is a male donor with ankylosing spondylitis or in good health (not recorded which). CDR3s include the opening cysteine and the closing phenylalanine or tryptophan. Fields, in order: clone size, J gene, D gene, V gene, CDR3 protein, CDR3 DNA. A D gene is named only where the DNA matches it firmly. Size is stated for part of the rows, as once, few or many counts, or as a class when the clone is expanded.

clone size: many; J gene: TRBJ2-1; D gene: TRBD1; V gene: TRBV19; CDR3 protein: CASRTPGTGAYNEQFF; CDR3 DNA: TGTGCCAGTAGGACCCCCGGGACAGGGGCGTACAATGAGCAGTTCTTC
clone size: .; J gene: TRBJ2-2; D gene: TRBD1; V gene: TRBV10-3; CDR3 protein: CAISPGQGSPGTGELFF; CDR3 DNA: TGTGCCATCAGTCCGGGACAGGGTTCCCCGGGGACCGGGGAGCTGTTTTTT
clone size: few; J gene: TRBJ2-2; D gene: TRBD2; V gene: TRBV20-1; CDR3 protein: CCARDSRLASSEGELFF; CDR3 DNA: TGCTGTGCTAGGGACTCCAGACTAGCATCTTCGGAAGGGGAGCTGTTTTTT
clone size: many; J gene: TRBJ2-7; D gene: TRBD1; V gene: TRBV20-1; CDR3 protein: CSARAGTALNEQYF; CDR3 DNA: TGCAGTGCTAGGGCCGGGACAGCCTTAAACGAGCAGTACTTC
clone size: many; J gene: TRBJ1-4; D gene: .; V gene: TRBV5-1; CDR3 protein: CASSLAQGDEKLFF; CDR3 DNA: TGCGCCAGCAGCTTGGCGCAGGGAGACGAAAAACTGTTTTTT
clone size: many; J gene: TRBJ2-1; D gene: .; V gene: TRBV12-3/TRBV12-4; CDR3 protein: CASSLGGVNYNEQFF; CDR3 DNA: TGTGCCAGCAGTTTAGGGGGGGTAAACTACAATGAGCAGTTCTTC
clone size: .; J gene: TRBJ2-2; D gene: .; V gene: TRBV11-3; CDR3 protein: CASSFNGEAGELFF; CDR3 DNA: TGTGCCAGCAGCTTCAATGGGGAGGCCGGGGAGCTGTTTTTT
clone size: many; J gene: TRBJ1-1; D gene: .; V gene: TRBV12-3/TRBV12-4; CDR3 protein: CASTPGGLWTEAFF; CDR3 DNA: TGTGCCAGCACCCCCGGGGGTCTTTGGACTGAAGCTTTCTTT
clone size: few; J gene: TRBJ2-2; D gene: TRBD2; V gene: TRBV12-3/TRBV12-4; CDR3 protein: CASCLMSGGGANPPGELFF; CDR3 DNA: TGTGCCAGCTGTTTGATGAGTGGCGGGGGGGCCAATCCCCCCGGGGAGCTGTTTTTT
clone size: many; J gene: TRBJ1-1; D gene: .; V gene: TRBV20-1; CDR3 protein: CSATSGKAEAFF; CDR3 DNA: TGCAGTGCTACATCCGGGAAGGCTGAAGCTTTCTTT
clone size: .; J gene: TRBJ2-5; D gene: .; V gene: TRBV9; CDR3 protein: CASSSGGGQQETQYF; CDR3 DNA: TGTGCCAGCAGCTCCGGAGGGGGACAGCAAGAGACCCAGTACTTC
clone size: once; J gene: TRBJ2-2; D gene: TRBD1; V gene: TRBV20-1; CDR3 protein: CSASRGRLDNTGELFF; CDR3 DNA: TGCAGTGCTAGCAGGGGGCGGTTAGATAACACCGGGGAGCTGTTTTTT
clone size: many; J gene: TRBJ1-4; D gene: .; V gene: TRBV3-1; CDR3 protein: CASSQPPWQGEKLFF; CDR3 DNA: TGTGCCAGCAGCCAACCCCCCTGGCAGGGTGAAAAACTGTTTTTT
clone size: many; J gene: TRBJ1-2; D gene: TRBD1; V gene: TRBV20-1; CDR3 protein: CSAISPGQGVNGYTF; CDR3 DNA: TGCAGTGCTATCTCTCCTGGGCAGGGGGTGAATGGCTACACCTTC
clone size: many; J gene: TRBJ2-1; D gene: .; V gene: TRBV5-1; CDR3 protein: CASSLVGSRGNEQFF; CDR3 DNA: TGCGCCAGCAGCTTGGTGGGCTCCCGGGGGAATGAGCAGTTCTTC
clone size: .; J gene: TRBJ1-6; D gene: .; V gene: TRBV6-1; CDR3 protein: CASSDGWSSYNSPLHF; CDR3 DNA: TGTGCCAGCAGTGATGGATGGAGCTCCTATAATTCACCCCTCCACTTT
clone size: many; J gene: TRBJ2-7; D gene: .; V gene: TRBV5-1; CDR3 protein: CASSPTSGGPPYEQYF; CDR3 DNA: TGCGCCAGCAGCCCGACTTCCGGGGGGCCCCCCTACGAGCAGTACTTC
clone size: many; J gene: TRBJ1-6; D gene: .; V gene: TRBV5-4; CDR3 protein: CASSGDGGRGNPNSPLHF; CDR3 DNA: TGTGCCAGCAGTGGGGACGGCGGACGGGGGAATCCTAATTCACCCCTCCACTTT
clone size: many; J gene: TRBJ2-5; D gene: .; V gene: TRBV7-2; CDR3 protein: CASSNSAQETQYF; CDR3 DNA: TGTGCCAGCAGTAACTCCGCTCAAGAGACCCAGTACTTC
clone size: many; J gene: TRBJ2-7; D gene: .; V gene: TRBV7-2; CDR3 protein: CASSSAPDGTYEQYF; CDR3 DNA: TGTGCCAGCAGCTCAGCTCCGGACGGGACCTACGAGCAGTACTTC
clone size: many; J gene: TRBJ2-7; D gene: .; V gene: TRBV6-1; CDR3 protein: CASAKGVAASDEQYF; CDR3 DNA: TGTGCCAGCGCGAAAGGGGTAGCGGCGTCCGACGAGCAGTACTTC
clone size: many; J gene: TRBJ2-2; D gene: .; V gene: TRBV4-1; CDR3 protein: CASSQRWGPPGGELFF; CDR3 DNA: TGCGCCAGCAGCCAACGATGGGGGCCTCCGGGCGGGGAGCTGTTTTTT
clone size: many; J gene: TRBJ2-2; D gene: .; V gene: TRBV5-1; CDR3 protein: CASSPPSAGNTGELFF; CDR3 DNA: TGCGCCAGCAGCCCGCCGAGCGCGGGGAACACCGGGGAGCTGTTTTTT
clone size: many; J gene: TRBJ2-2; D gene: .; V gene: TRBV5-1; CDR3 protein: CASSFPDRSTGELFF; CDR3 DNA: TGCGCCAGCAGCTTCCCCGACAGGAGCACCGGGGAGCTGTTTTTT
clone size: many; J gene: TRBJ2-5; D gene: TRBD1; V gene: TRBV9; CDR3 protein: CASSSPDRGVWETQYF; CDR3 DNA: TGTGCCAGCAGCTCACCAGACAGGGGAGTGTGGGAGACCCAGTACTTC
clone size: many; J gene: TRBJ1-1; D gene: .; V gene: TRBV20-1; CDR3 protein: CSAERHMGNTEAFF; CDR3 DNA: TGCAGTGCCGAACGTCATATGGGTAACACTGAAGCTTTCTTT
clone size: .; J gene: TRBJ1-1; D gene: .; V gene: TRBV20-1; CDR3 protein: CSASVSGVNTEAFF; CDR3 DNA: TGCAGTGCTAGCGTCTCGGGTGTGAACACTGAAGCTTTCTTT
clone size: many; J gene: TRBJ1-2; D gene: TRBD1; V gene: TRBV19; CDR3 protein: CASRTGEPSYGYTF; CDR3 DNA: TGTGCCAGTAGAACAGGGGAACCGAGCTATGGCTACACCTTC
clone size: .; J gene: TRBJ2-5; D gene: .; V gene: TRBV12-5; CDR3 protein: CASGLGSKAQETQYF; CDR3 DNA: TGTGCTAGTGGTTTGGGCAGCAAAGCCCAAGAGACCCAGTACTTC
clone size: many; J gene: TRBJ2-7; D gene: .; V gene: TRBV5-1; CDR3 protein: CASSLGTPDEQYF; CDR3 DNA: TGCGCCAGCAGCTTGGGGACTCCCGACGAGCAGTACTTC
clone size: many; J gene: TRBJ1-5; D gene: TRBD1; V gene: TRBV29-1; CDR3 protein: CSVADRGARQPQHF; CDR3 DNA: TGCAGCGTTGCGGACAGGGGCGCCAGGCAGCCCCAGCATTTT
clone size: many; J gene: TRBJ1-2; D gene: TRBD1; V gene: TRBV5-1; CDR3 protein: CASSSSGGFYGYTF; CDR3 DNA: TGCGCCAGCAGCTCCTCAGGGGGTTTCTACGGCTACACCTTC
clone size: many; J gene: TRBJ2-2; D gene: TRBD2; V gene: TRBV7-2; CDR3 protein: CASSKWGGSDTGELFF; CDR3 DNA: TGTGCCAGCAGCAAATGGGGCGGGAGCGATACCGGGGAGCTGTTTTTT
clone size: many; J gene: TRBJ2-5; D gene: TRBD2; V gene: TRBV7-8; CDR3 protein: CASSLGGLAGVGETQYF; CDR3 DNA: TGTGCCAGCAGCTTAGGGGGACTAGCGGGAGTAGGAGAGACCCAGTACTTC
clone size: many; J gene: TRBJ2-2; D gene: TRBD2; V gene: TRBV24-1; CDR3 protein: CATSDGPGLAGVTGELFF; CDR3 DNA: TGTGCCACCAGTGATGGCCCGGGACTAGCGGGAGTCACCGGGGAGCTGTTTTTT
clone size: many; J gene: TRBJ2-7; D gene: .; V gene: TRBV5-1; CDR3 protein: CASSLGGGFYEQYF; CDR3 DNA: TGCGCCAGCAGCTTAGGTGGAGGGTTCTACGAGCAGTACTTC
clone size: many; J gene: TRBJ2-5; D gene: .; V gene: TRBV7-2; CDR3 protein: CASSLGSGTQYF; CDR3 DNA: TGTGCCAGCAGCTTGGGCAGTGGGACCCAGTACTTC
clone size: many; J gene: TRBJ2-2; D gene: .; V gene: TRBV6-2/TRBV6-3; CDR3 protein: CASSYDGITGELFF; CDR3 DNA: TGTGCCAGCAGTTACGATGGAATCACCGGGGAGCTGTTTTTT
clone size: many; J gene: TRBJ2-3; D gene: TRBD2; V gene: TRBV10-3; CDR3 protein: CAISESVAGSTDTQYF; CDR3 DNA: TGTGCCATCAGTGAGTCGGTAGCGGGGTCCACAGATACGCAGTATTTT
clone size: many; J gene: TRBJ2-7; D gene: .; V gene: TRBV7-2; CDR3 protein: CASHPSSVALSYEQYF; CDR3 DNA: TGTGCCAGCCACCCCAGTTCAGTAGCCCTCTCCTACGAGCAGTACTTC
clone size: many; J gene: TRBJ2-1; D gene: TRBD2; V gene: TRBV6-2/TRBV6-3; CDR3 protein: CASSYSKGGTSSHEQFF; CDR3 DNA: TGTGCCAGCAGTTACTCGAAGGGCGGGACTAGCTCCCATGAGCAGTTCTTC
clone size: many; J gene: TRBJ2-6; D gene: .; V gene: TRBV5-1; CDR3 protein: CASSFSSSGANVLTF; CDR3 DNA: TGCGCCAGCAGCTTTTCCAGCTCTGGGGCCAACGTCCTGACTTTC